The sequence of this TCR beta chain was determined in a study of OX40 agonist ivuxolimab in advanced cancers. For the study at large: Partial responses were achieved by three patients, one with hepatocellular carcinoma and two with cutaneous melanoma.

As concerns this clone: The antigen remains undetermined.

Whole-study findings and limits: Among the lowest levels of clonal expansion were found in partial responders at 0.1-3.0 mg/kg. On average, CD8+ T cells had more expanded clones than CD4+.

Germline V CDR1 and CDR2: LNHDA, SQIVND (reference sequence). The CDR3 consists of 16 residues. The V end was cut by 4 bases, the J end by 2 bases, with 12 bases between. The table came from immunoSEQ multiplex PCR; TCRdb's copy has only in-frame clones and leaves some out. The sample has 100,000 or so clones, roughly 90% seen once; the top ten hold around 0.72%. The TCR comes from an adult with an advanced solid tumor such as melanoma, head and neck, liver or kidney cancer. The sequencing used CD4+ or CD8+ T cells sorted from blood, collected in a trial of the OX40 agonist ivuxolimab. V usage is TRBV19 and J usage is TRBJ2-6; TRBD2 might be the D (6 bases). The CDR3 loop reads CASSTRGGAGANVLTF. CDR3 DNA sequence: TGTGCCAGTAGTACTAGAGGAGGGGCTGGGGCCAACGTCCTGACTTTC.